The sequence of this T cell receptor beta chain was determined in a study of blood T cell repertoires in COVID-19. Study details: Nucleic acid was either cDNA or gDNA, and it came from T cells, B-cell-depleted T cells, or PBMCs.

TCRdb keeps only in-frame clones here, not all; method: immunoSEQ multiplex PCR. The repertoire has under 250,000 clones, over 80% of them found once; the top ten carry about 3.1%. Participants' own reports of clinical history determined their cohort assignment. Each exposed participant met a COVID-19 case in the 2 weeks preceding study entry. The CDR3 spans 17 residues. Germline V CDR1 and CDR2: SGHTS, YDEGEE. Deletions cut 1 base from V and 7 bases from J, with 23 bases between. The clonotype was recovered from a woman aged 40 to 55 who had been exposed to COVID-19. The chain is built from TRBV5-8 and TRBJ2-5; tentatively, D is TRBD2 (6 bases). Sequencing input: PBMCs or T cells enriched from blood (not recorded which). The CDR3 nucleotides are TGTGCCAGCAGCTTGTATCCTGGTGGGGGACTTCAGGGGACCCAGTACTTC. Translating gives CASSLYPGGGLQGTQYF.